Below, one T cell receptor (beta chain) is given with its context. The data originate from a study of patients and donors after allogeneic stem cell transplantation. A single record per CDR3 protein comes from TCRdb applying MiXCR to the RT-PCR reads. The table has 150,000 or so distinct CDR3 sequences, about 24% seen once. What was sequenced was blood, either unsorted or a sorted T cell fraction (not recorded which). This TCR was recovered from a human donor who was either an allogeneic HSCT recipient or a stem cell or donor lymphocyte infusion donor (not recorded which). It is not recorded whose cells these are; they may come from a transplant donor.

The CDR3 spells CASSLGDRRANYGYTF. The CDR3 DNA is TGCGCCAGCAGCTTGGGGGACAGGCGAGCTAACTATGGCTACACCTTC. The gene calls are TRBV5-1 and TRBJ1-2; 8 positions agree with TRBD1. The germline gives CDR1 SGHRS, CDR2 YFSETQ. The CDR3 consists of 16 residues. Trimming cost V 0 bases and J 0 bases; bases outside gene matches: 4.